This paragraph covers one TCR beta chain sequence. An input of about 0.5 to 1 ug of RNA was subjected to reverse transcription using random hexamers. Coverage of TCR beta CDR3 amplification by immunoSEQ multiplex PCR extended to 54 Vbeta and 13 Jbeta. A single record per CDR3 protein comes from TCRdb applying MiXCR to the immunoSEQ multiplex PCR reads. The sample lists some 200,000 distinct CDR3 sequences, roughly 94% occurring once. These data are taken from a study of CD8 T cells in Susac syndrome. As controls, healthy donors matched for age and sex were used. Negative isolation was used for CD8+ and CD4+ T cells, and FACS enrichment was applied to TEMRA cells. The CDR3 is 13 amino acids. From germline, CDR1 is SQVTM and CDR2 ANQGSEA. Trimming took 4 bases from V and 3 from J; bases not matched to a gene: 4.

This chain connects TRBV29-1 to TRBJ2-3; 7 bases agree with TRBD1. Sequencing was carried out using CD4+ T cells from PBMCs. The TCR comes from a human donor in good health. Written as DNA, the CDR3 is TGCAGCGTTGTAGTGACAGGGACAGATACGCAGTATTTT. Protein product: CSVVVTGTDTQYF.